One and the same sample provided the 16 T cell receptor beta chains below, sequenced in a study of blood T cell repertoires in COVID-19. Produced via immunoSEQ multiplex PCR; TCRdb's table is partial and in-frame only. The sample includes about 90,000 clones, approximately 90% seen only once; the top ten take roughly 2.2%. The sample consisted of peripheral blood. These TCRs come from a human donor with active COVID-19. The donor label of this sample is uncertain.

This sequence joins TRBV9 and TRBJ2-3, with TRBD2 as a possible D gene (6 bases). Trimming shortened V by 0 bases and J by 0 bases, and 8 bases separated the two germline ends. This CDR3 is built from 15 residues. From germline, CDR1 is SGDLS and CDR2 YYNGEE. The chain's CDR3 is CASSVEGTSTDTQYF. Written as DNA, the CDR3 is TGTGCCAGCAGCGTAGAAGGGACTAGCACAGATACGCAGTATTTT.

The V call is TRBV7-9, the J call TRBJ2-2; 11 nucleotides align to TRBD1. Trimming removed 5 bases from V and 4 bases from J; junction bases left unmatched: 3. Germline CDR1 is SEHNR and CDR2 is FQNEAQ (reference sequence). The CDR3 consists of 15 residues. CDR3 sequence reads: CASSGQGAVTGELFF. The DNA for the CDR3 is TGTGCCAGCAGCGGACAGGGGGCAGTCACCGGGGAGCTGTTTTTT.

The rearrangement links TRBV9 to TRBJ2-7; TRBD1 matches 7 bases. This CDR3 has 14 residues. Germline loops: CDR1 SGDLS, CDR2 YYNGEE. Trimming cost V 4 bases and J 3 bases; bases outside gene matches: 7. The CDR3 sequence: CASSTTGDGYEQYF. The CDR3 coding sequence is TGTGCCAGCAGCACTACAGGGGATGGCTACGAGCAGTACTTC.

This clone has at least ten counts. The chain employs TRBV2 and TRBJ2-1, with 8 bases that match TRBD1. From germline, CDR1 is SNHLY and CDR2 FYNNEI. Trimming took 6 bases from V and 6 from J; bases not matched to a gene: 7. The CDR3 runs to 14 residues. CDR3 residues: CASRGGQAGNEQFF. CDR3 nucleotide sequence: TGTGCCAGCAGGGGGGGACAGGCGGGCAATGAGCAGTTCTTC.

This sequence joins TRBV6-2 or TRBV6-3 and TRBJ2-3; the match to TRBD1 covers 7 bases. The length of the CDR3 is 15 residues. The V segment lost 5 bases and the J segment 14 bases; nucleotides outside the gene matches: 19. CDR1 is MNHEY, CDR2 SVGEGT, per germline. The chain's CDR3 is CASSPGTPRQGQGYF. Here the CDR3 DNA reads TGTGCCAGCAGTCCCGGTACACCGCGACAGGGCCAGGGGTATTTT.

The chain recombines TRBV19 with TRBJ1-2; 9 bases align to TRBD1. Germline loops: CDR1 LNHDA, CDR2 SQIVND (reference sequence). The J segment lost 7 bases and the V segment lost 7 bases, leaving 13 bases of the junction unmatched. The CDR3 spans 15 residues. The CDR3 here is CASIPPGQGFGGYTF. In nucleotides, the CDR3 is TGTGCCAGTATCCCTCCGGGACAGGGTTTCGGTGGCTACACCTTC.

DNA of the CDR3: TGCGCCAGCAGCTTGGGAGCGGGCGGCAACGAGCAGTACTTC. This encodes CASSLGAGGNEQYF. The gene calls are TRBV5-1 and TRBJ2-7, with a tentative D call TRBD2 (6 bases). CDR3 length: 14 residues. Germline V CDR1 and CDR2: SGHRS, YFSETQ. The V end was cut by 0 bases, the J end by 5 bases, with 12 bases between.

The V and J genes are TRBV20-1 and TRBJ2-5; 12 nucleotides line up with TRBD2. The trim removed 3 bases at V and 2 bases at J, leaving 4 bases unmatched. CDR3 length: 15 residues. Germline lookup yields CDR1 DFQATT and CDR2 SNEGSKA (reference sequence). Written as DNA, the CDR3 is TGCAGTGCTAGTCGACTAGCGGGGGTTCAAGAGACCCAGTACTTC. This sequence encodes CSASRLAGVQETQYF.

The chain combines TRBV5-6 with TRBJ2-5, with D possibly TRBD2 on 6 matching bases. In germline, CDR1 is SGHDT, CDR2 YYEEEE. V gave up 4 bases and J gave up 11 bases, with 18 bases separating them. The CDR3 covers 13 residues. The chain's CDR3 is CASSRKWDGGQYF. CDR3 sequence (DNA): TGTGCCAGCAGCCGAAAGTGGGACGGGGGACAGTACTTC.

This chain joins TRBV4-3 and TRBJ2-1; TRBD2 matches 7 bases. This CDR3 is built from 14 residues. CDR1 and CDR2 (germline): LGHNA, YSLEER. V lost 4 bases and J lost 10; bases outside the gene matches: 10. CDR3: CASSPWGRAVEQFF. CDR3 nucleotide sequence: TGCGCCAGCAGCCCCTGGGGGAGGGCGGTCGAGCAGTTCTTC.

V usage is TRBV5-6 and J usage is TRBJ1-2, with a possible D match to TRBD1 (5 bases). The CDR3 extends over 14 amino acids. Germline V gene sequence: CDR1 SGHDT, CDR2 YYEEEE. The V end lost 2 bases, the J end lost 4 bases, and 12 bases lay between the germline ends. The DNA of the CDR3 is TGTGCCAGCAGCTTAGCAGGGCGGGGCTATGGCTACACCTTC. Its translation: CASSLAGRGYGYTF.

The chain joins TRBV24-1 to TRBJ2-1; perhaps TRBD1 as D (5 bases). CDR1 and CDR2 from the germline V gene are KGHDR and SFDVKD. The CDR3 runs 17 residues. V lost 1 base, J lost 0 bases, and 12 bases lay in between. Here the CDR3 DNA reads TGTGCCACCAGTGATTTCAAACAGGCCACCTCCTACAATGAGCAGTTCTTC. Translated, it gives CATSDFKQATSYNEQFF.

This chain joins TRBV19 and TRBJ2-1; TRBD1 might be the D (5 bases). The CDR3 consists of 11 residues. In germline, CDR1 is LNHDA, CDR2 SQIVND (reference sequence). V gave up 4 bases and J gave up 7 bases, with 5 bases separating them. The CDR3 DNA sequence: TGTGCCAGTAGTAAGGGGAATGAGCAGTTCTTC. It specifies CASSKGNEQFF.

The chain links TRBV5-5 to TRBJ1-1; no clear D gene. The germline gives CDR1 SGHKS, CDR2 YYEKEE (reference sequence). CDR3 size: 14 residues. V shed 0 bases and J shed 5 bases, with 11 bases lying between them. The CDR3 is CASSLESDSTEAFF. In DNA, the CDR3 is TGTGCCAGCAGCTTGGAGTCTGACTCTACTGAAGCTTTCTTT.

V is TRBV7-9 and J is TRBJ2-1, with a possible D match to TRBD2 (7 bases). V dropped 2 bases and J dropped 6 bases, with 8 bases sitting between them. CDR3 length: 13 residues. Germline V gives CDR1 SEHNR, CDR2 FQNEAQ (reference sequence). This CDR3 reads CASSLRGANEQFF. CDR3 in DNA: TGTGCCAGCAGCTTACGGGGGGCCAATGAGCAGTTCTTC.

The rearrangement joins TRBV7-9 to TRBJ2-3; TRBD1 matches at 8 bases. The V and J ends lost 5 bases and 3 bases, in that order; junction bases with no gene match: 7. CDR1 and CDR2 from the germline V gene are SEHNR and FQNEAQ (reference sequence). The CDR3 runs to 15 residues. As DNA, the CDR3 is TGTGCCAGCAGCCCGCCCGGACAGGGTACAGATACGCAGTATTTT. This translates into CASSPPGQGTDTQYF. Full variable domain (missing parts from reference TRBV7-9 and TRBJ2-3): DTGVSQNPRHKITKRGQNVTFRCDPISEHNRLYWYRQTLGQGPEFLTYFQNEAQLEKSRLLSDRFSAERPKGSFSTLEIQRTEQGDSAMYLCASSPPGQGTDTQYFGPGTRLTVL.